This T cell receptor (beta chain) emerged from a study of CD8 T cells in Susac syndrome. The germline V gene encodes CDR1 SGHTA and CDR2 FQGNSA. The CDR3 loop spans 14 amino acids. Trimming left V 1 base short and J 1 base short, with 7 bases between. TEMRA cells were FACS-enriched, while CD8+ and CD4+ T cells were negatively isolated. Random hexamers were used to reverse transcribe the RNA input (roughly 0.5 to 1 ug). TCR beta CDR3 was amplified by immunoSEQ covering 54 Vbeta and 13 Jbeta. TCRdb reanalysed the immunoSEQ multiplex PCR reads using MiXCR and keeps one entry per CDR3 protein. The data contain approximately 130,000 distinct CDR3 sequences, approximately 89% of them singletons.

This clonotype was sampled from a human donor with multiple sclerosis. Specimen: CD8+ T cells from PBMCs. This rearrangement joins TRBV7-2 to TRBJ1-1; D perhaps matches TRBD1 (6 bases). The CDR3 reads CASSLEQGNTEAFF. In nucleotides, the CDR3 is TGTGCCAGCAGCTTAGAACAGGGGAACACTGAAGCTTTCTTT.